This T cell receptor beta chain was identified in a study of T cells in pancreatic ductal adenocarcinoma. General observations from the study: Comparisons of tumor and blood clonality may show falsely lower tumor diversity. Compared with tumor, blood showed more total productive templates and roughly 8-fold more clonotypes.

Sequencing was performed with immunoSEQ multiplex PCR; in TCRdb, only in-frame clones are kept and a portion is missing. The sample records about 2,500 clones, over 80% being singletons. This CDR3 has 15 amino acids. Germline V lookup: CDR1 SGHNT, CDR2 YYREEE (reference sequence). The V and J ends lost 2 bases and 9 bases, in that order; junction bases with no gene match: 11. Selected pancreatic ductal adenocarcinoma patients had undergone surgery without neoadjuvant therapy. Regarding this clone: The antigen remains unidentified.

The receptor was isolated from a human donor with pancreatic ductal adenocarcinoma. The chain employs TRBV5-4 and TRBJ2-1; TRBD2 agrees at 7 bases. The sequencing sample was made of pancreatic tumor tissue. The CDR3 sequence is CASSLPGAGRGEQFF. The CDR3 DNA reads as TGTGCCAGCAGCTTACCCGGGGCGGGGAGGGGTGAGCAGTTCTTC. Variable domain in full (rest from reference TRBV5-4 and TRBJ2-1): ETGVTQSPTHLIKTRGQQVTLRCSSQSGHNTVSWYQQALGQGPQFIFQYYREEENGRGNFPPRFSGLQFPNYSSELNVNALELDDSALYLCASSLPGAGRGEQFFGPGTRLTVL.